This TCR beta chain was obtained from a study of cytomegalovirus exposure and HLA in healthy donors. Study context: Counted in an early data release were about 85 million unique TCRs from HLA-typed donors.

Findings of the study overall: Specificity of three CMV-associated chains for CMV antigens was verified in vitro. As a later analysis revealed, the rate of TCR association differed by HLA locus, with DRB1 most and HLA-C fewest.

This CDR3 is 14 amino acids long. V was trimmed by 2 bases and J by 6 bases, leaving 12 bases between them. Germline values: CDR1 LNHDA, CDR2 SQIVND (reference sequence). As to this clone: Its antigen is not known.

The PCR ran on 60 Vbeta and 13 Jbeta primers. Original processing methods: Among the unique TCR beta chains that a later analysis counted, about 85 million in all, some 10 million were shared. This table comes from immunoSEQ multiplex PCR, and its TCRdb copy is limited to in-frame clones, with some not included. Clonal size and the V and J genes are those of that table, whereas D and trimming came from the DNA. The sample records about 220,000 clones, roughly 83% being singletons. The chain employs TRBV19 and TRBJ2-3; D not resolved. This clonotype was sampled from a boy aged 2 to 9 in good health and CMV-seronegative. The specimen was PBMCs. As DNA, the CDR3 is TGTGCCAGTAGTATACGGAACTCCAGGGATACGCAGTATTTT. Translation: CASSIRNSRDTQYF.